What follows describes a single T cell receptor beta chain. Its antigen is currently unknown. The sample is drawn from a study of radiotherapy plus CTLA-4 blockade in lung cancer. Study context: Disease control was present in 30% to 35% of patients, and objective responses in 18%.

The data were produced by immunoSEQ multiplex PCR, yet TCRdb's version contains in-frame clones alone and is incomplete. The table records about 97,000 clones, around 74% of them present only once. Germline lookup yields CDR1 SGHDN and CDR2 FVKESK. CDR3 length equals 12 residues. The junction had 5 bases not matched to a gene; V was cut back by 5 bases and J by 12 bases. Chemo-refractory metastatic non-small-cell lung cancer patients underwent focal radiation alongside CTLA-4 blockade with ipilimumab. Study-level points and caveats: Blood TCR clones of tumor origin expanded after radiotherapy plus ipilimumab. It was early blood T cell clone dynamics, with interferon-beta, that reportedly best predicted response.

The clonotype originates from a human donor with non-small cell lung cancer who had a partial response to radiotherapy plus ipilimumab. Some clones in this sample may be carry-over from other donors' samples. This material consisted of peripheral blood, taken from a patient treated with radiotherapy plus ipilimumab. The rearrangement uses TRBV14 and TRBJ2-1, with 9 bases fitting TRBD1. In nucleotides, the CDR3 is TGTGCCAGCAGCAGGGACAGGGTTCGGCAGTTCTTC. Residues: CASSRDRVRQFF.